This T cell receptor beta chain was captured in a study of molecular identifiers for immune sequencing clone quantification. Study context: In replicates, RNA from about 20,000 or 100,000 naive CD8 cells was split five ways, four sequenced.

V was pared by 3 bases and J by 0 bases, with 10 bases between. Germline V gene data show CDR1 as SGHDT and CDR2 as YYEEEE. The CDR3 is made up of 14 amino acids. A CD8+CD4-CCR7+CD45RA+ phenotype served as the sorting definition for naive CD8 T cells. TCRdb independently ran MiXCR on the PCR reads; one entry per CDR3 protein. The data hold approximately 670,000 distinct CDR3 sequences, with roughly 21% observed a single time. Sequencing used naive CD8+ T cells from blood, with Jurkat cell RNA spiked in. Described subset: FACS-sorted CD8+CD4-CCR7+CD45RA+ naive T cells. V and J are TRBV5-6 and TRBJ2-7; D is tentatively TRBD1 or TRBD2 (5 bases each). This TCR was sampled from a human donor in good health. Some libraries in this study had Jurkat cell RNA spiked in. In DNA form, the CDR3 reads TGTGCCAGCAGCTCCGGGGCTAGCTCCTACGAGCAGTACTTC. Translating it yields CASSSGASSYEQYF.